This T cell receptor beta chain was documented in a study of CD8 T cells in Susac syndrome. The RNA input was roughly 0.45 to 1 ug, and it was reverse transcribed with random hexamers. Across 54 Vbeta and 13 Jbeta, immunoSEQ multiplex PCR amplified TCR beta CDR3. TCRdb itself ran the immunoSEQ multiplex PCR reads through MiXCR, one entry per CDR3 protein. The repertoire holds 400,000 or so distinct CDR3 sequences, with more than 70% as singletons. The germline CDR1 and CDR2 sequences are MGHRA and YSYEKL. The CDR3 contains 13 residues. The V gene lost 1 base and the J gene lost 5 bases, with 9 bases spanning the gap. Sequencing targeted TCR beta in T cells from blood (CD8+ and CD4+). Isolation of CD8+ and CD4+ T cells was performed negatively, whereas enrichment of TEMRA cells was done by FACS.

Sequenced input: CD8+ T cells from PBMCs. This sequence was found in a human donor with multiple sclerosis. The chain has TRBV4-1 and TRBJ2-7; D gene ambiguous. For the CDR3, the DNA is TGCGCCAGCAGCCAAGTCTATCTTGACGAGCAGTACTTC. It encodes CASSQVYLDEQYF.